The present T cell receptor (beta chain) was sequenced within a study of shared clonotypes between healthy human individuals. Study-level information: Participating donors consisted of a couple of women and a few men aged 18 to 49.

Profiling relied on immunoSEQ multiplex PCR, and the TCRdb table lists in-frame clones only, not all of them. The sample includes millions of clones, over 85% of them seen just once. The CDR3 extends over 13 amino acids. Trimming took 5 bases from V and 4 from J, leaving 11 bases between them. Germline CDR1 is ENHRY and CDR2 is SYGVKD. Input material: naive CD4+ T cells sorted from blood. Described subset: CD45RA+ positively selected. The J gene is TRBJ1-2, the V gene TRBV10-3; D remains unclear. This TCR was sampled from a man younger than 35 in good health. CDR3 DNA sequence: TGTGCCATCAGTTCGTGGGGATTCTATGGCTACACCTTC. Its protein product is CAISSWGFYGYTF.